The 30 T cell receptor beta chains below come from one sample, sequenced in a study of B cell selection in AIRE deficiency. Profiling relied on immunoSEQ multiplex PCR, and the TCRdb table lists in-frame clones only, not all of them. Of fewer than 25,000 clones detected, 97% appear once; the ten largest clones hold around 0.33%. Sorting defined conventional CD4 T cells as CD4+CD127+. The sample was conventional CD4+ T cells sorted from PBMCs. Receptors were obtained from a human donor with AIRE deficiency.

The V call is TRBV4-1, the J call TRBJ2-5; TRBD2 matches at 9 bases. Per the germline V gene, CDR1 is MGHRA and CDR2 is YSYEKL. The CDR3 runs to 21 residues. V lost 0 bases, J lost 1 base, and 18 bases stayed unmatched. The CDR3 nucleotides are TGCGCCAGCAGCCAAGAAACCCCTAGCGGGATCCTGGCAGGGTCCCAAGAGACCCAGTACTTC. This translates into CASSQETPSGILAGSQETQYF.

The V call is TRBV10-3, the J call TRBJ1-5; perhaps TRBD1 as D (6 bases). The germline V and J ends were trimmed by 2 bases and 9 bases, with 14 bases remaining between them. The CDR3 extends over 14 amino acids. Germline V gives CDR1 ENHRY, CDR2 SYGVKD. The CDR3, as DNA: TGTGCCATCAGTGAGGGGGGCACGTATAGGCCCCAGCATTTT. Amino acids: CAISEGGTYRPQHF.

This chain connects TRBV5-3 to TRBJ2-7; 8 bases are a match to TRBD2. TRBV5-3 is flagged as an ORF with uncertain function. The CDR3 length is 21 residues. J was trimmed by 0 bases and V by 4 bases; bases with no gene match: 24. The CDR3 DNA follows: TGTGCCAGAAGCACCTACCTCAGGCGGGACACTAGCGGTGCCAGCTCCTACGAGCAGTACTTC. Its translation: CARSTYLRRDTSGASSYEQYF.

This chain links TRBV30 with TRBJ2-1, with a tentative D call TRBD2 (6 bases). CDR3 size: 11 residues. Per germline, CDR1 GTSNPN and CDR2 SVGIG (reference sequence). V lost 3 bases and J lost 15, with 15 bases in between. The CDR3 reads CAWRTSSAGFF. Written as DNA, the CDR3 is TGTGCCTGGAGGACTAGTTCCGCTGGGTTCTTC. The entire variable domain, with the rest obtained from reference TRBV30 and TRBJ2-1, is as follows: SQTIHQWPATLVQPVGSPLSLECTVEGTSNPNLYWYRQAAGRGLQLLFYSVGIGQISSEVPQNLSASRPQDRQFILSSKKLLLSDSGFYLCAWRTSSAGFFGPGTRLTVL.

Only one count was recorded for this clone. J is TRBJ1-3 and V is TRBV15; D may be TRBD1 (5 bases). The germline V gene has CDR1 LNHNV and CDR2 YYDKDF (reference sequence). V gave up 0 bases and J gave up 2 bases, with 8 bases separating them. This CDR3 has 15 residues. The CDR3 bases are TGTGCCACCAGCAGAGACCAGGGTGCTGGAAACACCATATATTTT. Translating it yields CATSRDQGAGNTIYF.

The genes are TRBV19 and TRBJ2-7; D is unclear. Germline loops: CDR1 LNHDA, CDR2 SQIVND (reference sequence). This CDR3 spans 15 amino acids. The V end was cut by 2 bases, the J end by 4 bases, with 15 bases between. CDR3 nucleotides: TGTGCCAGTAGTATATCCGACTCCACGATTTACGAGCAGTACTTC. Its translation is CASSISDSTIYEQYF.

This chain links TRBV19 with TRBJ1-3; perhaps TRBD1 as D (5 bases). Germline CDR1 and CDR2: LNHDA and SQIVND (reference sequence). This CDR3 has 14 amino acids. The V end was cut by 3 bases, the J end by 2 bases, with 8 bases between. CDR3 residues: CASSIRGAGNTIYF. The CDR3 DNA is TGTGCCAGTAGTATCCGAGGGGCTGGAAACACCATATATTTT.

This chain uses TRBV4-3 with TRBJ2-5; TRBD2 matches at 8 bases. The V segment lost 1 base and the J segment 2 bases; nucleotides outside the gene matches: 6. Germline CDR1 reads LGHNA; CDR2 reads YSLEER. The CDR3 covers 16 residues. CDR3 DNA sequence: TGCGCCAGCAGCCAAGGGCTCGGGAGGGATCAAGAGACCCAGTACTTC. Protein product: CASSQGLGRDQETQYF.

This sequence joins TRBV5-1 and TRBJ2-2; no clear D gene. CDR1 SGHRS and CDR2 YFSETQ come from the germline V gene. V shed 4 bases and J shed 6 bases, with 13 bases lying between them. This CDR3 comprises 14 residues. The CDR3 sequence: CASSPLAWAGELFF. Here the CDR3 DNA reads TGCGCCAGCAGCCCCCTGGCGTGGGCCGGGGAGCTGTTTTTT.

The chain recombines TRBV5-4 with TRBJ2-7; perhaps TRBD2 as D (5 bases). Germline CDR1 reads SGHNT; CDR2 reads YYREEE (reference sequence). The CDR3 runs 14 residues. The germline V and J ends were trimmed by 0 bases and 6 bases, with 13 bases remaining between them. The CDR3 sequence: CASSLGGFAGEQYF. CDR3 DNA sequence: TGTGCCAGCAGCTTGGGAGGGTTCGCAGGCGAGCAGTACTTC.

The chain carries TRBV6-6 and TRBJ2-7; 7 bases agree with TRBD1. With 6 bases clipped from V and 5 bases from J, the junction kept 10 bases outside the gene matches. The CDR3 length is 14 residues. The germline V gene encodes CDR1 MNHNY and CDR2 SVGAGI (reference sequence). The CDR3 DNA reads TGTGCCAGCAGCCCACAGGGGTATCCCCACGAGCAGTACTTC. Protein sequence: CASSPQGYPHEQYF.

V gene TRBV6-5 combines with J gene TRBJ1-2, with D unclear. V lost 8 bases to trimming and J lost 4 bases, with 14 bases between them. The CDR3 consists of 13 residues. Germline loops: CDR1 MNHEY, CDR2 SVGAGI. CDR3 DNA: TGTGCCAGCCGTATCGGAGCCCCCTATGGCTACACCTTC. Its translation is CASRIGAPYGYTF.

V usage is TRBV11-3 and J usage is TRBJ1-6; 8 bases align to TRBD1. With V trimmed by 0 bases and J by 10 bases, 5 bases remained unmatched. Germline loops: CDR1 SGHNT, CDR2 YENEEA. The length of the CDR3 is 15 residues. Here the CDR3 reads CASSLDGQGGSPLHF. DNA for the CDR3: TGTGCCAGCAGCTTAGATGGACAGGGCGGGTCACCCCTCCACTTT.

The rearrangement links TRBV6-5 to TRBJ2-2, with D perhaps matching TRBD1 or TRBD2 (5 bases each). Per the germline V gene, CDR1 is MNHEY and CDR2 is SVGAGI. The CDR3 has 14 amino acids. The V end lost 3 bases, the J end lost 5 bases, and 10 bases lay between the germline ends. The chain's CDR3 is CASSYWGNTGELFF. CDR3 in DNA: TGTGCCAGCAGTTATTGGGGGAATACCGGGGAGCTGTTTTTT.

The chain employs TRBV7-2 and TRBJ2-7; no firm D call. Germline V CDR1 and CDR2: SGHTA, FQGNSA. This CDR3 comprises 15 residues. Trimming shortened V by 1 base and J by 2 bases, and 12 bases separated the two germline ends. CDR3 bases: TGTGCCAGCAGCTTAGGACATCATCCCACCTACGAGCAGTACTTC. Residues: CASSLGHHPTYEQYF.

This clone was found once. The chain has TRBV28 and TRBJ2-7; D uncertain. The CDR3 covers 11 residues. Trimming took off 6 bases at V and 3 bases at J, with 6 bases between the two ends. Germline V gives CDR1 MDHEN, CDR2 SYDVKM. DNA for the CDR3: TGTGCCAGCAGCACCTACTACGAGCAGTACTTC. Translation gives CASSTYYEQYF. Complete variable domain (other parts from reference TRBV28 and TRBJ2-7): DVKVTQSSRYLVKRTGEKVFLECVQDMDHENMFWYRQDPGLGLRLIYFSYDVKMKEKGDIPEGYSVSREKKERFSLILESASTNQTSMYLCASSTYYEQYFGPGTRLTVT.

About this clone itself: The identical CDR3 is also encoded by other nucleotide sequences in the sample. This chain uses TRBV19 with TRBJ2-5, with D tentatively TRBD2 (5 bases). Germline loops: CDR1 LNHDA, CDR2 SQIVND (reference sequence). Trimming took 7 bases from V and 0 from J, leaving 12 bases between them. The CDR3 totals 14 residues. The CDR3 region is CASKRSPYQETQYF. Here the CDR3 DNA reads TGTGCCAGTAAGCGGTCACCCTACCAAGAGACCCAGTACTTC.

In its sample, this clone was seen once. This chain connects TRBV7-9 to TRBJ2-7; possible D gene TRBD2, 6 bases. V was clipped by 1 base and J by 5 bases, with 12 bases between them. This CDR3 contains 14 residues. The germline V gene encodes CDR1 SEHNR and CDR2 FQNEAQ (reference sequence). CDR3 loop: CASSLVSGYDEQYF. In DNA form, the CDR3 reads TGTGCCAGCAGCTTAGTAAGCGGGTACGACGAGCAGTACTTC.

This clone was recorded once. The chain joins TRBV7-9 to TRBJ2-1; tentatively, D is TRBD2 (5 bases). Germline assignment: CDR1 SEHNR and CDR2 FQNEAQ (reference sequence). This CDR3 region has 16 residues. V was trimmed by 5 bases and J by 0 bases, leaving 14 bases between them. As DNA, the CDR3 is TGTGCCAGCAGCCGCGGGCTCAGGAGCTCCTACAATGAGCAGTTCTTC. This translates into CASSRGLRSSYNEQFF. The full variable domain, in which reference TRBV7-9 and TRBJ2-1 provide the parts outside the CDR3, is DTGVSQNPRHKITKRGQNVTFRCDPISEHNRLYWYRQTLGQGPEFLTYFQNEAQLEKSRLLSDRFSAERPKGSFSTLEIQRTEQGDSAMYLCASSRGLRSSYNEQFFGPGTRLTVL.

In its sample, this clone was seen once. This chain connects TRBV27 to TRBJ2-5; either TRBD1 or TRBD2 may supply D (6 bases each). Germline CDR1 and CDR2: MNHEY and SMNVEV (reference sequence). CDR3 length: 16 residues. V was cut by 6 bases and J by 5 bases, with 22 bases left in between. The CDR3, as DNA: TGTGCCAGCAGCCGCTCCCTTGGGGGGCAACTGGAGACCCAGTACTTC. This codes for CASSRSLGGQLETQYF.

V usage is TRBV6-6 and J usage is TRBJ1-2; 8 bases match TRBD1. V shed 4 bases and J 8 bases; nucleotides not matched to a gene: 6. CDR1 and CDR2 from the germline V gene are MNHNY and SVGAGI (reference sequence). This CDR3 region has 13 residues. CDR3: CASSSTGALGYTF. The CDR3 DNA sequence: TGTGCCAGCAGTTCGACAGGGGCTTTGGGCTACACCTTC.

This chain joins TRBV4-1 and TRBJ2-4; 8 bases fit TRBD1. Germline V gene lookup returns CDR1 MGHRA and CDR2 YSYEKL. The CDR3 spans 14 residues. The V segment lost 0 bases and the J segment 8 bases; nucleotides outside the gene matches: 3. In DNA, the CDR3 is TGCGCCAGCAGCCAAGAGGACAGGGTAGACATTCAGTACTTC. Its protein product is CASSQEDRVDIQYF.

The count of this clone is one. The chain is built from TRBV5-1 and TRBJ2-5; the D gene is possibly TRBD2 (5 bases). The CDR3 extends over 15 amino acids. Germline V gene sequence: CDR1 SGHRS, CDR2 YFSETQ. The V gene lost 2 bases and the J gene lost 1 base, with 12 bases spanning the gap. This chain's CDR3 is CASSFSAAPQETQYF. In nucleotides, the CDR3 is TGCGCCAGCAGCTTTAGCGCAGCCCCCCAAGAGACCCAGTACTTC. The full variable domain, rest sourced from reference TRBV5-1 and TRBJ2-5, is KAGVTQTPRYLIKTRGQQVTLSCSPISGHRSVSWYQQTPGQGLQFLFEYFSETQRNKGNFPGRFSGRQFSNSRSEMNVSTLELGDSALYLCASSFSAAPQETQYFGPGTRLLVL.

In its sample, this clone was seen once. The gene calls are TRBV11-3 and TRBJ1-1, with D possibly matching TRBD1 (5 bases). Germline values: CDR1 SGHNT, CDR2 YENEEA. V was trimmed by 6 bases and J by 6 bases, leaving 14 bases between them. CDR3 size: 13 residues. The CDR3 loop reads CASRYRRISEAFF. The CDR3 DNA is TGTGCCAGCAGGTACAGGAGAATTTCTGAAGCTTTCTTT.

The V call is TRBV10-3, the J call TRBJ2-1; D may be TRBD1 or TRBD2 (5 bases each). Germline V gives CDR1 ENHRY, CDR2 SYGVKD. The CDR3 runs to 14 residues. V was clipped by 4 bases and J by 5 bases, with 12 bases between them. The CDR3 is CAISVGGYHNEQFF. The CDR3 region has the DNA TGTGCCATCAGTGTTGGGGGATACCACAATGAGCAGTTCTTC.

The chain is built from TRBV25-1 and TRBJ2-1; 7 nucleotides agree with TRBD1. The trim removed 6 bases at V and 8 bases at J, leaving 4 bases unmatched. The CDR3 has 12 amino acids. The germline gives CDR1 MGHDK, CDR2 SYGVNS. The CDR3 DNA reads TGTGCCAGCAGCGGTGGGACAGATGAGCAGTTCTTC. It yields the protein CASSGGTDEQFF.

The genes are TRBV11-2 and TRBJ2-7, with D perhaps TRBD1 (6 bases). This CDR3 contains 14 residues. Trimming shortened V by 5 bases and J by 7 bases, and 18 bases separated the two germline ends. Per the germline V gene, CDR1 is SGHAT and CDR2 is FQNNGV. The CDR3 loop is CASSPPESGDEQYF. The CDR3 region has the DNA TGTGCCAGCAGCCCTCCAGAATCAGGGGATGAGCAGTACTTC.

CDR3 sequence (DNA): TGTGCCAGCAGCTTAGGACTAGCCTTGAGCACCGGGGAGCTGTTTTTT. Residues: CASSLGLALSTGELFF. The chain recombines TRBV5-4 with TRBJ2-2; 8 bases are shared with TRBD2. V gave up 2 bases and J gave up 4 bases; unmatched junction bases: 7. CDR1 and CDR2 (germline): SGHNT, YYREEE (reference sequence). The CDR3 is 16 residues long.

The rearrangement joins TRBV5-1 to TRBJ2-5; 11 bases are a match to TRBD2. This CDR3 comprises 15 residues. Germline CDR1 SGHRS, CDR2 YFSETQ. With V trimmed by 4 bases and J by 1 base, 3 bases remained unmatched. This chain's CDR3 is CASSVTSGGQETQYF. CDR3 DNA sequence: TGCGCCAGCAGCGTCACTAGCGGGGGCCAAGAGACCCAGTACTTC.

V gene TRBV29-1 combines with J gene TRBJ2-3; 10 bases agree with TRBD1. The CDR3 runs to 17 residues. Losses at the gene ends were 0 bases for V and 5 bases for J; bases not matched to a gene: 11. Germline CDR1 SQVTM, CDR2 ANQGSEA. The CDR3 coding sequence is TGCAGCGTTGAAGATAGGTTTCAGACAGGGGGCGGAGATACGCAGTATTTT. The encoded protein is CSVEDRFQTGGGDTQYF.